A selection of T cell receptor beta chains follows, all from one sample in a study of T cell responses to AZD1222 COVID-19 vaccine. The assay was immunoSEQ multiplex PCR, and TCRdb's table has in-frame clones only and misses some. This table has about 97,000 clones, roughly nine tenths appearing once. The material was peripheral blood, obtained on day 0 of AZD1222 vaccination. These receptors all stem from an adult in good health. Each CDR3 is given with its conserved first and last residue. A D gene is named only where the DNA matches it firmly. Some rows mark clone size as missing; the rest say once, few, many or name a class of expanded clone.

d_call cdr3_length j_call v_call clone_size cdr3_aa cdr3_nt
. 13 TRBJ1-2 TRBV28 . CASKNSGGSGYTF TGTGCCAGCAAAAATAGTGGAGGGTCTGGCTACACCTTC
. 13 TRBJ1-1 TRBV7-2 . CASSLVTNTEAFF TGTGCCAGCAGTCTCGTGACGAACACTGAAGCTTTCTTT
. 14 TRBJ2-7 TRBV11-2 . CASSLVWDPGEQYF TGTGCCAGCAGCTTAGTTTGGGACCCCGGCGAGCAGTACTTC
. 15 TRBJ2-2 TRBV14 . CASSQDNRNTGELFF TGTGCCAGCAGCCAAGATAATCGGAACACCGGGGAGCTGTTTTTT
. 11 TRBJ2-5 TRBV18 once CASSPDQTQYF TGTGCCAGCTCACCCGACCAGACCCAGTACTTC
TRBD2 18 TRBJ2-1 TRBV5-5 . CASSLVSGSQGYYNEQFF TGTGCCAGCAGCTTAGTTAGCGGGAGCCAGGGTTATTACAATGAGCAGTTCTTC
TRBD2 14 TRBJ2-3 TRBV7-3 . CASSFSGGADTQYF TGTGCCAGCAGCTTTAGCGGGGGCGCAGATACGCAGTATTTT
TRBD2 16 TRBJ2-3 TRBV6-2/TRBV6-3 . CASSGRGASGPRTQYF TGTGCCAGCAGTGGACGAGGGGCTAGCGGACCACGTACGCAGTATTTT
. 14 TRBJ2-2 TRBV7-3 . CASSRTANTGELFF TGTGCCAGCAGCCGGACAGCGAACACCGGGGAGCTGTTTTTT
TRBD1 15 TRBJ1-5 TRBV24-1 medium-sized CATSPSTGAAGPQHF TGTGCCACCAGCCCATCGACAGGGGCCGCCGGGCCCCAGCATTTT
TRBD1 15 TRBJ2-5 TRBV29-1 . CSVEERTGYQETQYF TGCAGCGTTGAGGAGAGGACAGGGTACCAAGAGACCCAGTACTTC
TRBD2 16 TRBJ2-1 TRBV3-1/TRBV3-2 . CASSQASGRGGNEQFF TGTGCCAGCAGCCAAGCAAGCGGGAGAGGCGGCAATGAGCAGTTCTTC
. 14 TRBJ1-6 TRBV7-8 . CASSLLEYNSPLHF TGTGCCAGCAGCTTACTGGAGTATAATTCACCCCTCCACTTT
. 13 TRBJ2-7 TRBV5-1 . CASSLVASDEQYF TGCGCCAGCAGCTTGGTGGCTAGCGACGAGCAGTACTTC
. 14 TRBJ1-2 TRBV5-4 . CASTIRQNNYGYTF TGTGCCAGCACCATCCGACAGAATAACTATGGCTACACCTTC
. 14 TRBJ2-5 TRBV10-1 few CAPRATTGQETQYF TGCGCCCCAAGGGCTACCACCGGCCAAGAGACCCAGTACTTC
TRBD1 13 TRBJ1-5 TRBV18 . CATTGGDNQPQHF TGTGCCACCACAGGGGGCGACAATCAGCCCCAGCATTTT
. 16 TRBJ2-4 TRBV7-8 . CASSPGIQAPKNIQYF TGTGCCAGCAGCCCAGGTATTCAAGCCCCCAAAAACATTCAGTACTTC
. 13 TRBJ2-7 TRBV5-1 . CASRPDTDYEQYF TGCGCCAGCAGGCCGGACACAGACTACGAGCAGTACTTC
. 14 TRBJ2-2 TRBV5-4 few CASSPGGSTGELFF TGTGCCAGCAGCCCAGGGGGGAGCACCGGGGAGCTGTTTTTT
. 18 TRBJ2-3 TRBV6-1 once CASSAFPSGETRTDTQYF TGTGCCAGCAGTGCCTTCCCGTCGGGGGAGACGCGCACAGATACGCAGTATTTT
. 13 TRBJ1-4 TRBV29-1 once CSVVLGANEKLFF TGCAGCGTTGTGCTGGGTGCTAATGAAAAACTGTTTTTT
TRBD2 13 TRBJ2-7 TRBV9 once CASSLKRGSEQYF TGTGCCAGCAGCCTCAAGCGGGGTTCCGAGCAGTACTTC
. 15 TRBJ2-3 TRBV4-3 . CASSQAGGPGDTQYF TGCGCCAGCAGCCAAGCCGGGGGGCCTGGGGATACGCAGTATTTT
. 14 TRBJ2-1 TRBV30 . CAWSSKRVYNEQFF TGTGCCTGGAGTTCAAAGCGGGTATACAATGAGCAGTTCTTC
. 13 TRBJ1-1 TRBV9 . CASSVASGPEAFF TGTGCCAGCAGCGTAGCGAGCGGGCCTGAAGCTTTCTTT
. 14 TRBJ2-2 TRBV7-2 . CASSPGVSTGELFF TGTGCCAGCAGCCCCGGTGTGAGCACCGGGGAGCTGTTTTTT
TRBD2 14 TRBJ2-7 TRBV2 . CASSRTSGSEEQYF TGTGCCAGCAGCAGGACTAGCGGGAGTGAAGAGCAGTACTTC
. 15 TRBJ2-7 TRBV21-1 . CASSKVYGTPYEQYF TGTGCCAGCAGCAAAGTCTACGGCACTCCCTACGAGCAGTACTTC
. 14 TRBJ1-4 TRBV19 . CASSISATNEKLFF TGTGCCAGTAGTATCTCAGCAACTAATGAAAAACTGTTTTTT
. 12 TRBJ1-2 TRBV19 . CASNGVNYGYTF TGTGCCAGTAACGGGGTGAACTATGGCTACACCTTC
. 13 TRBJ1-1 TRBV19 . CASSIDVNTEAFF TGTGCCAGTAGTATAGACGTGAACACTGAAGCTTTCTTT
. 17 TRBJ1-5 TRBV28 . CASSFIGVKIRGQPQHF TGTGCCAGCAGTTTCATCGGCGTCAAGATCAGGGGTCAGCCCCAGCATTTT
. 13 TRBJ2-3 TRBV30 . CAWSVGAFDTQYF TGTGCCTGGAGTGTGGGCGCGTTCGATACGCAGTATTTT
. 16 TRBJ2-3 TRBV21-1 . CASSHQRLAGLVTQYF TGTGCCAGCAGCCACCAGAGACTAGCGGGACTGGTTACGCAGTATTTT
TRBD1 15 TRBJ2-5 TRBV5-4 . CASSSRQGTQETQYF TGTGCCAGCAGCTCCAGACAGGGTACACAAGAGACCCAGTACTTC
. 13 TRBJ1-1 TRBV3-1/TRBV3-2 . CASSPTRNTEAFF TGTGCCAGCAGCCCCACTCGGAACACTGAAGCTTTCTTT
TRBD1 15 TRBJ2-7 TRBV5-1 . CASSRPETGAGEQYF TGCGCCAGCAGCCGTCCGGAGACAGGGGCTGGGGAGCAGTACTTC
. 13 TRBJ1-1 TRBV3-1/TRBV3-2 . CASGQTRHTEAFF TGTGCCAGCGGACAGACCAGGCACACTGAAGCTTTCTTT
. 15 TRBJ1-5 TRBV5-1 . CASSLSGDSNQPQHF TGCGCCAGCAGCTTGTCTGGTGATAGCAATCAGCCCCAGCATTTT
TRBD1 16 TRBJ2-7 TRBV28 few CASSPIGQGGFYEQYF TGTGCCAGCAGTCCTATTGGACAGGGGGGTTTCTACGAGCAGTACTTC